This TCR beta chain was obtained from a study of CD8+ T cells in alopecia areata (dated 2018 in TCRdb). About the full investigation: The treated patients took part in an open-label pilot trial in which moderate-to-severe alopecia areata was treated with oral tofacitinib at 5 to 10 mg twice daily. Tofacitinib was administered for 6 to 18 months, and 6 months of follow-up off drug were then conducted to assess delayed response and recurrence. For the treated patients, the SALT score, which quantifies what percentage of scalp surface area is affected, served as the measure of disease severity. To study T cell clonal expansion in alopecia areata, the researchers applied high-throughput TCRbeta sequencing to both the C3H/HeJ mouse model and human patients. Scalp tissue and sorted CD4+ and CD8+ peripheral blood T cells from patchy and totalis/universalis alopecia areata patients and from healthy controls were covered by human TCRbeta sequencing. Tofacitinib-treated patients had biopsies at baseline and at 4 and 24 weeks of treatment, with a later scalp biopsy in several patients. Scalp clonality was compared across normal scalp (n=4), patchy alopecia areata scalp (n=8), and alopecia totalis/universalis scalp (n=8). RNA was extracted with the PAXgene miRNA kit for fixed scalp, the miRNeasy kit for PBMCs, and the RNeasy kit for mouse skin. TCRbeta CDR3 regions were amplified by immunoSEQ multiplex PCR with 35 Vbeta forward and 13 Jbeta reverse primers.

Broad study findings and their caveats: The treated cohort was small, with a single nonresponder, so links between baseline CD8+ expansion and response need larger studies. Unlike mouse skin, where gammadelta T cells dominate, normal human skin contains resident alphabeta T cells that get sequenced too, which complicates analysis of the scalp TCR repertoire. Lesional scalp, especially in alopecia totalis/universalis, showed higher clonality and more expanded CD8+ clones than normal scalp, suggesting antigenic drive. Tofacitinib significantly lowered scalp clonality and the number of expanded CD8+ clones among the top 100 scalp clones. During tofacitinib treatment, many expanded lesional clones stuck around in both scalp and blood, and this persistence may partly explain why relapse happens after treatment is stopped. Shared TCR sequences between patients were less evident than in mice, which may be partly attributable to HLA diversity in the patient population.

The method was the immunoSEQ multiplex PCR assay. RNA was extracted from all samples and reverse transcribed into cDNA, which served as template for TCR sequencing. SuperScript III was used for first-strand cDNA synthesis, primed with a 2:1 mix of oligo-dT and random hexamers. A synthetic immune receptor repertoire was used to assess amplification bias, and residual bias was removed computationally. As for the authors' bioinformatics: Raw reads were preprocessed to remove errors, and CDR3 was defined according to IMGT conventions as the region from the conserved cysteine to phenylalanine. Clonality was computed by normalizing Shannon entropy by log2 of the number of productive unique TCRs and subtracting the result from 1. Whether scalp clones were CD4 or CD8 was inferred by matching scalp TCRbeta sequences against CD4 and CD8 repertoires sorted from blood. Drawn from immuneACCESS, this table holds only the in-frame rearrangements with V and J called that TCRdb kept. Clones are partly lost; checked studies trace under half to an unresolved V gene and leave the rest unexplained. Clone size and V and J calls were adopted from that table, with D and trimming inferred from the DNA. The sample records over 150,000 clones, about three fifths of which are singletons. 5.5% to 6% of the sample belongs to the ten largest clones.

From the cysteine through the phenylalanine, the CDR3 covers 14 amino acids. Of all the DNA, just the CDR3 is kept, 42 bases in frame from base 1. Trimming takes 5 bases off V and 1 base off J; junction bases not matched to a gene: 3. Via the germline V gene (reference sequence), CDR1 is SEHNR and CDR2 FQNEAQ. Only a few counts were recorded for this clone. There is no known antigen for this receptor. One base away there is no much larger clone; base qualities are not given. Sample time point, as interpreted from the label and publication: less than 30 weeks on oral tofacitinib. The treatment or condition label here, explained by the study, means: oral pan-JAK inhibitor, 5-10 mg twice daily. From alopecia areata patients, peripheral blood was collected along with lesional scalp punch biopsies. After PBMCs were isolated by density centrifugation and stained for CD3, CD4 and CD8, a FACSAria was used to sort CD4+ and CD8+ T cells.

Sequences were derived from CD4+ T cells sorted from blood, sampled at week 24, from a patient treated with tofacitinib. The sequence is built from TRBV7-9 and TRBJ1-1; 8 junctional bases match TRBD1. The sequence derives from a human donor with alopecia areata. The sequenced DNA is TGTGCCAGCAGCCGAGACAGGGGGAACACTGAAGCTTTCTTT. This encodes CASSRDRGNTEAFF.